The clone carrying this T cell receptor (beta chain) was seen once. Its antigen is currently unknown. V lost 4 bases and J lost 5; bases outside the gene matches: 2. The CDR3 totals 13 residues. Germline V gene lookup returns CDR1 KGHDR and CDR2 SFDVKD. TCRdb reanalysed the 5' RACE reads using MiXCR and keeps one entry per CDR3 protein. The sample has around 220,000 distinct CDR3 sequences; approximately 16% are singletons. The data stem from a study of T-cell memory formation after mild COVID-19. Findings and limits, study-wide: That cross-reactive memory joined was suggested by some responding clones appearing in pre-infection memory. Contracting CD4+ clones were located mainly in CM and EM, and CD8+ clones in EMRA.

The chain carries TRBV24-1 and TRBJ2-7; 9 bases map to TRBD2. The TCR comes from a man younger than 30 who had mild COVID-19 (a few samples of this study predate the infection). Cell type and time point are not known. Sample: PBMCs or a T cell subset sorted from them (not recorded which). DNA for the CDR3: TGTGCCACCAGTGAGGGACTAGCAGACGAGCAGTACTTC. Amino acids: CATSEGLADEQYF.